The 31 T cell receptor beta chains presented below share a single source sample, sequenced in a study of patients and donors after allogeneic stem cell transplantation. TCRdb independently ran MiXCR on the RT-PCR reads; one entry per CDR3 protein. The top ten hold 7.2% of the sample, which has hundreds of thousands of distinct CDR3 sequences, 16% seen once. Sequencing was performed on blood, either unsorted or a sorted T cell fraction (not recorded which). The source of these receptors is a human donor who was either an allogeneic HSCT recipient or a stem cell or donor lymphocyte infusion donor (not recorded which). It is not recorded whose cells these are; they may come from a transplant donor.

This clonotype was seen only a few times. The chain links TRBV7-6 to TRBJ2-2; no clear D gene. The V gene's germline CDR1 is SGHVS and CDR2 FNYEAQ. The CDR3 runs to 15 residues. V lost 5 bases to trimming and J lost 6 bases, with 16 bases between them. In DNA, the CDR3 is TGTGCCAGCAGCGAACCGGCTATGGGCCCCGGGGAGCTGTTTTTT. This gives the protein CASSEPAMGPGELFF.

This clonotype showed up just a few times. The chain recombines TRBV5-8 with TRBJ1-2; D not resolved. The CDR3 runs 14 residues. Trimming cost V 2 bases and J 1 base, with 9 bases left between them. Germline CDR1 reads SGHTS; CDR2 reads YDEGEE. CDR3 in DNA: TGTGCCAGCAGCTTTGACAACAGTAACTATGGCTACACCTTC. This gives the protein CASSFDNSNYGYTF.

The V call is TRBV15, the J call TRBJ1-1, with 7 bases that match TRBD1. The CDR3 length is 14 residues. Germline V gene data show CDR1 as LNHNV and CDR2 as YYDKDF (reference sequence). V lost 1 base and J lost 3; bases outside the gene matches: 2. The CDR3 DNA follows: TGTGCCACCAGCAGAGCAGGGGGGGACACTGAAGCTTTCTTT. Translating gives CATSRAGGDTEAFF.

This chain joins TRBV5-6 and TRBJ2-5; TRBD2 might be the D (6 bases). V lost 6 bases, J lost 1 base, and 10 bases lay in between. Germline V gives CDR1 SGHDT, CDR2 YYEEEE. The CDR3 has 13 residues. CDR3 sequence: CASTSGVQETQYF. CDR3 nucleotides: TGTGCCAGCACCTCGGGAGTCCAAGAGACCCAGTACTTC.

This clonotype was observed a handful of times. This chain connects TRBV20-1 to TRBJ1-5; D is uncertain. Germline assignment: CDR1 DFQATT and CDR2 SNEGSKA (reference sequence). The V end was cut by 6 bases, the J end by 0 bases, with 15 bases between. This CDR3 contains 15 residues. CDR3 in amino acids: CSAELPLDSNQPQHF. The DNA for the CDR3 is TGCAGTGCGGAGCTACCACTGGATAGCAATCAGCCCCAGCATTTT.

This clonotype was found once. The chain recombines TRBV18 with TRBJ1-1, with TRBD1 matching 8 bases. After removal of 5 bases from V and 4 bases from J, the junction contained 9 bases not matched to a gene. CDR1 is KGHSH, CDR2 LQKENI, per germline. The CDR3 consists of 15 residues. CDR3 loop: CASSTEGQGFTEAFF. The CDR3 coding sequence is TGTGCCAGCTCAACGGAAGGACAGGGATTCACTGAAGCTTTCTTT.

This clonotype has a count of ten or more. The V and J genes are TRBV12-3 or TRBV12-4 and TRBJ2-7; D possibly uses TRBD1 or TRBD2 (5 bases each). The V gene lost 6 bases and the J gene lost 3 bases, with 18 bases spanning the gap. The CDR3 loop spans 15 amino acids. This CDR3 reads CASSDLGGPSYEQYF. For the CDR3, the DNA is TGTGCCAGCAGCGACCTTGGGGGACCGAGCTACGAGCAGTACTTC.

The chain recombines TRBV7-6 with TRBJ2-7, with TRBD1 matching over 7 bases. CDR1 is SGHVS, CDR2 FNYEAQ, per germline. The CDR3 is made up of 13 amino acids. Losses at the gene ends were 1 base for V and 6 bases for J; bases not matched to a gene: 3. The CDR3 loop is CASSLGSGGEQYF. Written as DNA, the CDR3 is TGTGCCAGCAGCTTAGGCTCAGGGGGCGAGCAGTACTTC.

This chain joins TRBV7-6 and TRBJ1-1; D is uncertain. The V end lost 5 bases, the J end lost 5 bases, and 12 bases lay between the germline ends. This CDR3 has 13 residues. The germline V gene has CDR1 SGHVS and CDR2 FNYEAQ. CDR3 region: CASSPIGGTEAFF. As DNA, the CDR3 is TGTGCCAGCAGCCCCATAGGTGGAACTGAAGCTTTCTTT.

This chain links TRBV7-2 with TRBJ1-1; 10 bases line up with TRBD1. With V trimmed by 4 bases and J by 4 bases, 3 bases remained unmatched. CDR1 SGHTA and CDR2 FQGNSA come from the germline V gene. The CDR3 runs 14 residues. CDR3 bases: TGTGCCAGCAGCTGGGACAGGGGAGGCACTGAAGCTTTCTTT. Amino acid sequence: CASSWDRGGTEAFF.

At least ten counts were recorded for this clonotype. The chain carries TRBV10-3 and TRBJ1-5, with D unclear. V lost 0 bases to trimming and J lost 3 bases, with 6 bases between them. Germline V lookup: CDR1 ENHRY, CDR2 SYGVKD. This CDR3 is 14 amino acids long. This chain's CDR3 is CAISESTNNQPQHF. DNA of the CDR3: TGTGCCATCAGTGAGTCCACTAACAATCAGCCCCAGCATTTT.

There are a few counts of this clonotype. V and J are TRBV4-1 and TRBJ2-7; D ambiguous. Per the germline V gene, CDR1 is MGHRA and CDR2 is YSYEKL. This CDR3 has 13 residues. V lost 1 base and J 7 bases, leaving 11 bases between the germline ends. Here the CDR3 DNA reads TGCGCCAGCAGCCAAGGGTGGGTTTCTGAGCAGTACTTC. This translates into CASSQGWVSEQYF.

CDR3 protein: CASSVVHLSSYNEQFF. The CDR3 nucleotides read TGTGCCAGCAGCGTAGTCCACCTTAGCTCCTACAATGAGCAGTTCTTC. The chain has TRBV9 and TRBJ2-1; D gene unclear. The V gene's germline CDR1 is SGDLS and CDR2 YYNGEE. Trimming removed 0 bases at V and 0 bases at J, with 10 bases between. The CDR3 is 16 amino acids.

Turning to this clonotype: Relative to the germline gene, one junction end is altered; a read error may explain this. The chain uses TRBV6-2 or TRBV6-3 and TRBJ1-2; the D is unclear. There are 14 residues in the CDR3. Germline V CDR1 and CDR2: MNHEY, SVGEGT. CDR3 amino acids: CASSGPGANYGYTF. The CDR3 coding sequence is TGTGCCAGCAGCGGACCGGGAGCTAATTATGGCTACACCTTC.

This clonotype has a count of ten or more. V usage is TRBV12-3 or TRBV12-4 and J usage is TRBJ2-2; 10 nucleotides agree with TRBD2. J was trimmed by 0 bases and V by 6 bases; bases with no gene match: 4. The CDR3 is made up of 16 amino acids. CDR3 sequence: CASRTTSGTNTGELFF. The CDR3 DNA reads TGTGCCAGCAGAACTACTAGCGGGACGAACACCGGGGAGCTGTTTTTT.

Worth noting for this clonotype: A read error may produce the germline difference seen at one junction end. The genes are TRBV6-1 and TRBJ2-2; D may be TRBD1 (5 bases). Germline assignment: CDR1 MNHNS and CDR2 SASEGT. The CDR3 spans 11 residues. The CDR3 is CAGRVSGELFF. Here the CDR3 DNA reads TGTGCCGGCAGGGTTTCCGGGGAGCTGTTTTTT.

Here the CDR3 DNA reads TGTGCCAGCAGTTATTCCAATGTTACAGGGGACTATGGCTACACCTTC. Protein product: CASSYSNVTGDYGYTF. This rearrangement joins TRBV6-9 to TRBJ1-2; TRBD1 matches 7 bases. V was clipped by 0 bases and J by 3 bases; unmatched bases: 7. The CDR3 has 16 amino acids. Germline lookup yields CDR1 MNHGY and CDR2 SVAAGI.

This clonotype was seen only a few times. This sequence joins TRBV6-6 and TRBJ1-5; D is undetermined. CDR1 and CDR2 (germline): MNHNY, SVGAGI (reference sequence). There are 11 residues in the CDR3. With 6 bases removed from V and 4 bases from J, the gap between germline ends came to 4 bases. For the CDR3, the DNA is TGTGCCAGCAGCCAAAATCAGCCCCAGCATTTT. It yields the protein CASSQNQPQHF.

This clonotype came up a few times. J is TRBJ2-3 and V is TRBV2; either TRBD1 or TRBD2 may supply D (5 bases each). The CDR3 spans 12 residues. From germline, CDR1 is SNHLY and CDR2 FYNNEI. V was clipped by 8 bases and J by 6 bases, with 12 bases between them. The CDR3 loop reads CASGGRVDTQYF. DNA for the CDR3: TGTGCCAGCGGGGGACGAGTCGATACGCAGTATTTT.

This clonotype was observed a few times. V usage is TRBV29-1 and J usage is TRBJ2-1; D not certain. V was trimmed by 2 bases and J by 3 bases, leaving 11 bases between them. This CDR3 comprises 14 residues. CDR1 and CDR2 from the germline V gene are SQVTM and ANQGSEA. CDR3 protein: CSVERVVYYNEQFF. CDR3 nucleotide sequence: TGCAGCGTTGAACGGGTAGTCTACTACAATGAGCAGTTCTTC.

The chain employs TRBV2 and TRBJ2-5, with 11 bases that match TRBD2. CDR1 and CDR2 from the germline V gene are SNHLY and FYNNEI. This CDR3 comprises 15 residues. J was trimmed by 3 bases and V by 7 bases; bases with no gene match: 7. The CDR3 DNA sequence: TGTGCCAGCACCCCGACTAGCGGGGTGAAAGAGACCCAGTACTTC. Protein sequence: CASTPTSGVKETQYF.

At least ten counts were recorded for this clonotype. The chain employs TRBV12-3 or TRBV12-4 and TRBJ1-2; the D gene is possibly TRBD1 (6 bases). There are 13 residues in the CDR3. The V gene lost 4 bases and the J gene lost 8 bases, with 14 bases spanning the gap. The CDR3 DNA reads as TGTGCCAGCAGTTCGTCAGGGGTTGGCGGCTACACCTTC. This sequence encodes CASSSSGVGGYTF.

The chain combines TRBV20-1 with TRBJ2-5; no reliable D call. V gave up 3 bases and J gave up 7 bases, with 18 bases separating them. This CDR3 has 14 residues. Germline CDR1 is DFQATT and CDR2 is SNEGSKA (reference sequence). The CDR3 nucleotides read TGCAGTGCTAGCGGTTCCCGCAGCCTGGGGACCCAGTACTTC. This codes for CSASGSRSLGTQYF.

The rearrangement links TRBV7-3 to TRBJ2-1, with D tentatively TRBD1 or TRBD2 (5 bases each). This CDR3 region has 13 residues. V was shortened by 2 bases and J by 8 bases, with 10 bases between the two germline ends. In germline, CDR1 is SGHTA, CDR2 FQGTGA. CDR3 sequence (DNA): TGTGCCAGCAGCTTAGGCAGGGACGATGAGCAGTTCTTC. It is translated as CASSLGRDDEQFF.

This clonotype has at least ten counts. The V gene is TRBV3-1, the J gene TRBJ1-1; D unclear. The germline gives CDR1 LGHDT, CDR2 YNNKEL (reference sequence). Trimming pared 5 bases from V and 1 base from J, leaving 2 bases between. The CDR3 extends over 11 amino acids. The CDR3 nucleotides read TGTGCCAGCAGCTGGAACACTGAAGCTTTCTTT. Translated, it gives CASSWNTEAFF. Full variable domain (missing parts from reference TRBV3-1 and TRBJ1-1): DTAVSQTPKYLVTQMGNDKSIKCEQNLGHDTMYWYKQDSKKFLKIMFSYNNKELIINETVPNRFSPKSPDKAHLNLHINSLELGDSAVYFCASSWNTEAFFGQGTRLTVV.

This clonotype has only a few counts. Here the CDR3 DNA reads TGCAGTGCCTTGAAGTTCGGCCGTGAGACCCAGTACTTC. It specifies CSALKFGRETQYF. V is TRBV20-1 and J is TRBJ2-5; D remains ambiguous. This CDR3 contains 13 residues. Germline-derived CDR1 and CDR2 are DFQATT and SNEGSKA (reference sequence). Trimming left V 6 bases short and J 5 bases short, with 16 bases between.

This clonotype was seen only a few times. The DNA for the CDR3 is TGTGCCAGCAGCTGGAACGGAGATTACTATGGCTACACCTTC. Protein product: CASSWNGDYYGYTF. The chain employs TRBV7-9 and TRBJ1-2; unclear D gene. The CDR3 is made up of 14 amino acids. V shed 4 bases and J shed 3 bases, with 12 bases lying between them. Per the germline V gene, CDR1 is SEHNR and CDR2 is FQNEAQ (reference sequence).

J is TRBJ2-1 and V is TRBV9, with D unresolved. The CDR3 covers 13 residues. With 3 bases removed from V and 5 bases from J, the gap between germline ends came to 9 bases. CDR1 is SGDLS and CDR2 is YYNGEE in the germline V gene. The chain's CDR3 is CASSENSHNEQFF. The CDR3 DNA reads as TGTGCCAGCAGCGAGAACAGCCACAATGAGCAGTTCTTC.

The chain combines TRBV18 with TRBJ2-2; no definite D call. Germline CDR1 KGHSH, CDR2 LQKENI. V lost 2 bases to trimming and J lost 0 bases, with 10 bases between them. The CDR3 runs to 16 residues. The CDR3 sequence: CASSPVQVANTGELFF. CDR3 nucleotides: TGTGCCAGCTCACCAGTTCAGGTGGCGAACACCGGGGAGCTGTTTTTT.

This clonotype occurred a few times. For the CDR3, the DNA is TGTGCCAGCAGCCTGCGGGACAGGGCGGATCAGCCCCAGCATTTT. This gives the protein CASSLRDRADQPQHF. This chain uses TRBV5-5 with TRBJ1-5; the match to TRBD1 covers 9 bases. The germline CDR1 and CDR2 sequences are SGHKS and YYEKEE (reference sequence). The CDR3 covers 15 residues. The junction had 7 bases not matched to a gene; V was cut back by 4 bases and J by 5 bases.

This clonotype came up a few times. This chain joins TRBV2 and TRBJ2-2, with D maybe TRBD2 (7 bases). Germline V CDR1 and CDR2: SNHLY, FYNNEI. V shed 6 bases and J shed 2 bases, with 19 bases lying between them. The CDR3 contains 17 residues. This chain's CDR3 is CASRIGRGGGNTGELFF. CDR3 nucleotides: TGTGCCAGCAGGATCGGGAGAGGGGGGGGAAACACCGGGGAGCTGTTTTTT.